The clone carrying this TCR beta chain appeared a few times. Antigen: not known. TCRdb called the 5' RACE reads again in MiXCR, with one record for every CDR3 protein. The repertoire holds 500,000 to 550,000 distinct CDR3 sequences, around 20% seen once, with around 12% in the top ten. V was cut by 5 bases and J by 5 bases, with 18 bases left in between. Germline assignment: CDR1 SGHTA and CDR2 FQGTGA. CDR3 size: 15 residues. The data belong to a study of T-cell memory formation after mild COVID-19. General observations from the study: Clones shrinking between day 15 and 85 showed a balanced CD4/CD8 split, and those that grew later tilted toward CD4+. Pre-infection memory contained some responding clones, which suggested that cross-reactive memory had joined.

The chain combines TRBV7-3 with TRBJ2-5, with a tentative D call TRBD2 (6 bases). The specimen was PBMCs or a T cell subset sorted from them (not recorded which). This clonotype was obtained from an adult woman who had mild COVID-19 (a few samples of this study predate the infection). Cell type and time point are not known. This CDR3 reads CASSLTWGEWETQYF. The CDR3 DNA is TGTGCCAGCAGCCTTACATGGGGGGAGTGGGAGACCCAGTACTTC.